The clone carrying this T cell receptor beta chain appeared many times. Its antigen is currently unknown. Library construction involved attaching unique molecular identifiers to individual cDNA molecules, which allowed quantitative, reproducible TCR counting. TCRdb reanalysed the RACE reads using MiXCR and keeps one entry per CDR3 protein. The sample has tens of thousands of distinct CDR3 sequences; roughly a tenth are singletons. The time point is: patch test 1, 2 weeks after DPC sensitization. Treatment given: therapeutic diphenylcyclopropenone sensitization with weekly scalp DPC. Blood sampling preceded each patch test application. There are 14 residues in the CDR3. V lost 0 bases, J lost 2 bases, and 8 bases lay in between. Per the germline V gene, CDR1 is SGHRS and CDR2 is YFSETQ. The entry originates in a study of human T cells and chemical hapten exposure. Study background: During the roughly 25-week study period, patients had diphenylcyclopropenone applied to the scalp every week.

Findings and limits, study-wide: Controls formed significantly fewer large CDR3 similarity clusters than expanded TCRs did.

The chain uses TRBV5-1 and TRBJ2-5, with D hard to call. This TCR was sampled from a woman aged 40 to 50 with alopecia areata. Some clones in this sample may be carry-over from other donors' samples. The starting material was whole blood, obtained in connection with sensitization to the hapten diphenylcyclopropenone (DPC). In DNA form, the CDR3 reads TGCGCCAGCAGCTTGGAGACACTTCAAGAGACCCAGTACTTC. This sequence encodes CASSLETLQETQYF.